These 28 T cell receptor beta chains came from one sample sequenced in a study of control samples from healthy donors and cancer patients. TCRdb's copy holds only in-frame clones and misses some; the assay was immunoSEQ multiplex PCR. The data show hundreds of thousands of clones, 75% to 95% seen once. The sequenced sample was PBMCs. The receptors stem from a man aged 40-49 years with head and neck cancer.

The V and J genes are TRBV19 and TRBJ1-4; 8 bases are a match to TRBD1. The CDR3 loop spans 15 amino acids. Germline trimming cut 8 bases from V and 8 bases from J; bases unmatched to any gene: 13. The germline gives CDR1 LNHDA, CDR2 SQIVND (reference sequence). The CDR3 nucleotides are TGTGCCAGTGCCGAGAATGACAGGGGCGGGGAAAAACTGTTTTTT. Protein sequence: CASAENDRGGEKLFF.

This chain joins TRBV5-4 and TRBJ2-2; 8 bases align to TRBD2. In germline, CDR1 is SGHNT, CDR2 YYREEE (reference sequence). CDR3 length: 14 amino acids. V shed 5 bases and J 5 bases; nucleotides not matched to a gene: 5. The CDR3 DNA is TGTGCCAGCAGACCCGGGGGGGCGACCGGGGAGCTGTTTTTT. It codes for CASRPGGATGELFF.

The chain recombines TRBV5-6 with TRBJ1-2; no clear D gene. The V end was cut by 0 bases, the J end by 4 bases, with 10 bases between. The germline gives CDR1 SGHDT, CDR2 YYEEEE. This CDR3 is built from 14 residues. This CDR3 is CASSLAGSGYGYTF. The CDR3, as DNA: TGTGCCAGCAGCTTGGCCGGGTCTGGCTATGGCTACACCTTC.

The chain couples TRBV6-4 to TRBJ1-4, with D unresolved. CDR3 length equals 13 residues. CDR1 and CDR2 (germline): MRHNA, SNTAGT. V was clipped by 3 bases and J by 0 bases, with 2 bases between them. The CDR3 is CASSEATNEKLFF. The CDR3 nucleotides are TGTGCCAGCAGTGAGGCAACTAATGAAAAACTGTTTTTT.

J is TRBJ2-1 and V is TRBV19; possibly TRBD2 for D (5 bases). Looked up from germline, CDR1 is LNHDA and CDR2 is SQIVND (reference sequence). V gave up 6 bases and J gave up 5 bases, with 11 bases separating them. The CDR3 extends over 13 amino acids. The CDR3 here is CASRTDGDNEQFF. The CDR3 DNA reads TGTGCCAGTAGGACGGACGGGGACAATGAGCAGTTCTTC.

This rearrangement joins TRBV6-5 to TRBJ1-2; D is unclear. The CDR3 is 12 residues long. Trimming removed 10 bases at V and 8 bases at J, with 17 bases between. The germline gives CDR1 MNHEY, CDR2 SVGAGI. CDR3: CATLRASLGYTF. The CDR3, as DNA: TGTGCCACCCTTAGGGCCAGTTTGGGCTACACCTTC.

This clone was picked up one time. The V gene is TRBV28, the J gene TRBJ2-1; the match to TRBD1 covers 10 bases. This CDR3 comprises 18 residues. CDR1 is MDHEN, CDR2 SYDVKM, per germline. The V and J ends lost 6 bases and 3 bases, in that order; junction bases with no gene match: 14. The CDR3 DNA sequence: TGTGCCAGCAGGGCTGCCTTTGCCGGGACAGGGGACTACAATGAGCAGTTCTTC. Translated: CASRAAFAGTGDYNEQFF.

The V gene is TRBV28, the J gene TRBJ2-1, with D perhaps assigned TRBD1 or TRBD2 (5 bases each). Germline assignment: CDR1 MDHEN and CDR2 SYDVKM. The CDR3 spans 11 residues. V shed 4 bases and J shed 14 bases, with 12 bases lying between them. CDR3 nucleotides: TGTGCCAGCAGTTCACGGGGCTCGGAGTTCTTC. Its translation: CASSSRGSEFF.

V and J are TRBV11-3 and TRBJ2-3, with TRBD2 identical over 10 bases. The ends lost 2 bases at V and 2 bases at J; junction bases unmatched: 7. Germline V lookup: CDR1 SGHNT, CDR2 YENEEA. The CDR3 spans 17 residues. The CDR3 protein is CASSLKLLAGDTDTQYF. The CDR3 coding sequence is TGTGCCAGCAGCTTAAAGCTCCTAGCGGGGGACACAGATACGCAGTATTTT.

The count of this clone is one. The rearrangement uses TRBV5-6 and TRBJ2-1, with 8 bases fitting TRBD1. CDR1 is SGHDT and CDR2 is YYEEEE in the germline V gene. The CDR3 loop spans 14 amino acids. The V segment lost 5 bases and the J segment 7 bases; nucleotides outside the gene matches: 8. In DNA, the CDR3 is TGTGCCAGCAGGCCTCAGGGGGCGCTTAATGAGCAGTTCTTC. The encoded protein is CASRPQGALNEQFF.

V and J are TRBV6-5 and TRBJ2-3; the D is unclear. There are 14 residues in the CDR3. Trimming pared 2 bases from V and 4 bases from J, leaving 10 bases between. Germline lookup yields CDR1 MNHEY and CDR2 SVGAGI. This CDR3 is CASSYGVIADTQYF. The CDR3 DNA sequence: TGTGCCAGCAGTTACGGGGTTATCGCAGATACGCAGTATTTT.

CDR3 sequence reads: CASKLSGDTEAFF. CDR3 in DNA: TGTGCCAGCAAGCTCTCGGGGGACACTGAAGCTTTCTTT. The chain combines TRBV12-3 or TRBV12-4 with TRBJ1-1; a possible D gene is TRBD1 (5 bases). The length of the CDR3 is 13 residues. Trimming shortened V by 7 bases and J by 3 bases, and 12 bases separated the two germline ends.

The sample holds a few counts of this clone. An end of the junction differs from the germline gene, which may be a read error. This chain links TRBV12-3 or TRBV12-4 with TRBJ2-1, with D perhaps being TRBD1 or TRBD2 (6 bases each). The CDR3 is 12 amino acids. The CDR3 region is CASSSSPSRGVF. The CDR3 nucleotides read TGTGCCAGCAGTTCCAGTCCCTCAAGGGGGGTCTTC.

The rearrangement joins TRBV9 to TRBJ2-5; D possibly corresponds to TRBD2 (6 bases). The V gene lost 0 bases and the J gene lost 2 bases, with 11 bases spanning the gap. Looked up from germline, CDR1 is SGDLS and CDR2 is YYNGEE. CDR3 length: 15 amino acids. CDR3 nucleotides: TGTGCCAGCAGCGTAGCGGGAGTCTTGCAAGAGACCCAGTACTTC. It translates to CASSVAGVLQETQYF.

CDR3 in amino acids: CASSLARLAREQYF. The CDR3 region has the DNA TGTGCCAGCAGCTTAGCACGACTAGCGAGGGAGCAGTACTTC. V and J are TRBV7-2 and TRBJ2-7; TRBD2 matches at 8 bases. The CDR3 runs to 14 residues. The V segment lost 0 bases and the J segment 7 bases; nucleotides outside the gene matches: 5. Germline CDR1 and CDR2: SGHTA and FQGNSA. Filled out from reference TRBV7-2 and TRBJ2-7, the complete variable domain reads GAGVSQSPSNKVTEKGKDVELRCDPISGHTALYWYRQSLGQGLEFLIYFQGNSAPDKSGLPSDRFSAERTGGSVSTLTIQRTQQEDSAVYLCASSLARLAREQYFGPGTRLTVT.

This sequence joins TRBV18 and TRBJ2-1; D might be TRBD1 (5 bases). Germline CDR1 KGHSH, CDR2 LQKENI. CDR3 length: 14 amino acids. V was trimmed by 2 bases and J by 7 bases, leaving 12 bases between them. The CDR3 region has the DNA TGTGCCAGCTCACCAGGGGTAGGGGTTAATGAGCAGTTCTTC. The encoded protein is CASSPGVGVNEQFF. The full variable domain, its missing parts supplied by reference TRBV18 and TRBJ2-1, is NAGVMQNPRHLVRRRGQEARLRCSPMKGHSHVYWYRQLPEEGLKFMVYLQKENIIDESGMPKERFSAEFPKEGPSILRIQQVVRGDSAAYFCASSPGVGVNEQFFGPGTRLTVL.

This chain connects TRBV6-2 or TRBV6-3 to TRBJ1-6; maybe TRBD1 (5 bases). CDR3 length: 16 residues. Germline CDR1 is MNHEY and CDR2 is SVGEGT. Trimming removed 2 bases at V and 5 bases at J, with 13 bases between. DNA for the CDR3: TGTGCCAGCAGTTACACCCGACAGATCCATAATTCACCCCTCCACTTT. Protein sequence: CASSYTRQIHNSPLHF.

The CDR3 DNA sequence: TGTGCCAGCAGCTTACCCGGGACAGGGGGCGAAAATGAGCAGTTCTTC. This codes for CASSLPGTGGENEQFF. This chain links TRBV7-3 with TRBJ2-1, with 12 bases that match TRBD1. J lost 7 bases, V lost 2 bases, and 6 bases had no gene match. From germline, CDR1 is SGHTA and CDR2 FQGTGA. The CDR3 loop spans 16 amino acids.

The V gene is TRBV5-1, the J gene TRBJ2-3; tentative D call: TRBD1 (6 bases). The germline V gene has CDR1 SGHRS and CDR2 YFSETQ. The CDR3 runs 14 residues. V was cut by 2 bases and J by 1 base, with 8 bases left in between. CDR3 DNA sequence: TGCGCCAGCAGCTTTGGACAGCGCACAGATACGCAGTATTTT. Encoded protein: CASSFGQRTDTQYF.

This chain uses TRBV27 with TRBJ2-7; TRBD2 might be the D (6 bases). Trimming shortened V by 4 bases and J by 2 bases, and 9 bases separated the two germline ends. CDR1 and CDR2 (germline): MNHEY, SMNVEV (reference sequence). This CDR3 is built from 13 residues. This CDR3 reads CASSYGSAYEQYF. Written as DNA, the CDR3 is TGTGCCAGCAGTTACGGGAGCGCCTACGAGCAGTACTTC.

The CDR3 bases are TGTGCCAGCACTACAGGGTTATACGAGCAGTACTTC. This encodes CASTTGLYEQYF. The chain carries TRBV28 and TRBJ2-7; a possible D gene is TRBD1 (6 bases). CDR1 and CDR2 (germline): MDHEN, SYDVKM. Trimming pared 7 bases from V and 4 bases from J, leaving 11 bases between. There are 12 residues in the CDR3.

The chain has TRBV6-2 or TRBV6-3 and TRBJ1-5, with no clear D. This CDR3 spans 15 amino acids. The V gene lost 2 bases and the J gene lost 2 bases, with 10 bases spanning the gap. Germline V gene sequence: CDR1 MNHEY, CDR2 SVGEGT. CDR3 region: CASSYGGFGNQPQHF. In nucleotides, the CDR3 is TGTGCCAGCAGTTACGGAGGTTTCGGCAATCAGCCCCAGCATTTT.

The chain employs TRBV11-3 and TRBJ1-6; no definite D call. Germline V gene data show CDR1 as SGHNT and CDR2 as YENEEA. Between the trimmed V and J ends, which lost 3 bases and 5 bases, there was a span of 5 bases. The CDR3 runs to 13 residues. CDR3 bases: TGTGCCAGCAGCTTTGATCATAATTCACCCCTCCACTTT. It codes for CASSFDHNSPLHF.

This chain links TRBV6-5 with TRBJ1-1; a possible D gene is TRBD1 (6 bases). The V gene's germline CDR1 is MNHEY and CDR2 SVGAGI. This CDR3 spans 13 amino acids. Trimming cost V 8 bases and J 0 bases, with 10 bases left between them. Here the CDR3 reads CASPGQLNTEAFF. For the CDR3, the DNA is TGTGCCAGCCCCGGACAGCTGAACACTGAAGCTTTCTTT.

This chain uses TRBV23-1 with TRBJ2-2, with D perhaps matching TRBD2 (8 bases). TRBV23-1 belongs to the ORF category, with a function that is uncertain. Trimming cost V 2 bases and J 4 bases, with 35 bases left between them. The CDR3 runs 23 residues. The CDR3 sequence: CASSQPPGQTTTGTSNGTGELFF. The CDR3, as DNA: TGCGCCAGCAGTCAACCCCCGGGACAGACGACGACCGGGACTAGTAACGGCACCGGGGAGCTGTTTTTT.

V is TRBV10-2 and J is TRBJ1-5; unclear D gene. Germline V gene sequence: CDR1 WSHSY, CDR2 SAAADI. Trimming cost V 2 bases and J 3 bases, with 11 bases left between them. CDR3 length: 15 amino acids. CDR3 DNA sequence: TGCGCCAGCAGTGAGACCGACGGCAACAATCAGCCCCAGCATTTT. Translation: CASSETDGNNQPQHF.

The rearrangement uses TRBV9 and TRBJ2-7; TRBD1 matches at 10 bases. Unmatched junction bases numbered 4, after V lost 4 bases and J lost 0 bases. The CDR3 contains 15 residues. Per germline, CDR1 SGDLS and CDR2 YYNGEE. The CDR3 protein is CASSPTGGTSYEQYF. In DNA form, the CDR3 reads TGTGCCAGCAGCCCGACAGGGGGCACCTCCTACGAGCAGTACTTC.

The CDR3 region is CASSSDGLNSPLHF. In nucleotides, the CDR3 is TGCGCCAGCAGCTCCGACGGTCTCAATTCACCCCTCCACTTT. The chain joins TRBV5-1 to TRBJ1-6; D gene unclear. V lost 3 bases, J lost 7 bases, and 11 bases lay in between. The germline V gene has CDR1 SGHRS and CDR2 YFSETQ. The CDR3 has 14 residues. The full variable domain, with the rest looked up from reference TRBV5-1 and TRBJ1-6, is KAGVTQTPRYLIKTRGQQVTLSCSPISGHRSVSWYQQTPGQGLQFLFEYFSETQRNKGNFPGRFSGRQFSNSRSEMNVSTLELGDSALYLCASSSDGLNSPLHFGNGTRLTVT.